The source of this TCR beta chain is a study of blood T cell repertoires in COVID-19. In the study overall: There were acute and convalescent COVID-19 samples, and they came from the United States, Italy and Spain. T cells, B-cell-depleted T cells, or PBMCs supplied cDNA or gDNA.

Followed longitudinally, the Seattle patients had been enrolled during active infection. In the source study's methods: Amplification with reference gene primers provided the estimates of nucleated cell counts. The data were produced by immunoSEQ multiplex PCR, yet TCRdb's version contains in-frame clones alone and is incomplete. V and J calls and clone size follow that table, whereas D and trimming were derived from the DNA. The table has around 400,000 clones, roughly 86% seen once. The origin of this receptor is a woman aged 25 to 39 with COVID-19, enrolled during active disease. The sample comprised peripheral blood.

In nucleotides, the CDR3 is TGTGCCAGCAGTGTAAGGGACATCATAAATGAAAAACTGTTTTTT. This translates into CASSVRDIINEKLFF. This chain uses TRBV2 with TRBJ1-4; a weak D match, TRBD1 (6 bases). Looked up from germline, CDR1 is SNHLY and CDR2 is FYNNEI. V was shortened by 4 bases and J by 5 bases, with 14 bases between the two germline ends. The CDR3 spans 15 residues.